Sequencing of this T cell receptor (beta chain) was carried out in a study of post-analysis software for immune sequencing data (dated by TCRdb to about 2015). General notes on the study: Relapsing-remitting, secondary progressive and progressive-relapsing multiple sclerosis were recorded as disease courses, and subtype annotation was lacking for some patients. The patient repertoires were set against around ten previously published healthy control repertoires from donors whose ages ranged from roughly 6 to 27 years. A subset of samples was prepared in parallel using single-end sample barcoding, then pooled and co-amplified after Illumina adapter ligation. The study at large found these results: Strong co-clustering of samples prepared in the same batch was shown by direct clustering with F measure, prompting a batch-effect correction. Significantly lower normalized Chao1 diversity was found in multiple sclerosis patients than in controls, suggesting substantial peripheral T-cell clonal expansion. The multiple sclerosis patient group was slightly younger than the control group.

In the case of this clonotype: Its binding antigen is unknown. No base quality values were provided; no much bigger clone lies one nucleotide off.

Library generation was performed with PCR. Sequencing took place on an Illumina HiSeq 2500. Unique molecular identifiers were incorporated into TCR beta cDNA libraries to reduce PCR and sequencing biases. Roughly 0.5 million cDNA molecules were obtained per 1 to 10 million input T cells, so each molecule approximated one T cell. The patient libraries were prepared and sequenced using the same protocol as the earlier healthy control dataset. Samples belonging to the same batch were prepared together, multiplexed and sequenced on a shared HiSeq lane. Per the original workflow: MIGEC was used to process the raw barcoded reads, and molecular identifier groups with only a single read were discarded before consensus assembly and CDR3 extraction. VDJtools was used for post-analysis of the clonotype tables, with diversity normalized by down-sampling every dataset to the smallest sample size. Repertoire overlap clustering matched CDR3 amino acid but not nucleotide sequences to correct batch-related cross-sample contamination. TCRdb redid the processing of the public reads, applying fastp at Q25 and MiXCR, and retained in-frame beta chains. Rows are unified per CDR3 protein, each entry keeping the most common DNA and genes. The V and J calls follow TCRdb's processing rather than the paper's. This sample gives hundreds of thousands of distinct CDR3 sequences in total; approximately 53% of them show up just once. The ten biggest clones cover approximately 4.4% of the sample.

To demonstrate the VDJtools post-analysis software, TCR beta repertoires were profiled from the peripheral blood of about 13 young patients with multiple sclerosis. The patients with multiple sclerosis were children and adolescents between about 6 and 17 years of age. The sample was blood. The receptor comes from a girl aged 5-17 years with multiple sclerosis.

The CDR3 reads CASSLALLTEQYF. The DNA is as follows: TGTGCCAGCAGCTTAGCTCTACTCACAGAGCAGTACTTC. This sequence uses TRBV7-2 and TRBJ2-5; no D gene is confidently identified. V loses 0 bases, J loses 11 bases, and the germline ends lie 13 bases apart. The germline V gene yields SGHTA for CDR1 and FQGNSA for CDR2. The CDR3 contains 13 residues, cysteine and phenylalanine counted. Just the 39-base CDR3 DNA is kept, in frame starting at base 1.